This entry lists 4 T cell receptor beta chains sequenced from one sample in a study of cytomegalovirus exposure and HLA in healthy donors. With 60 Vbeta and 13 Jbeta primers, the PCR was carried out. Produced via immunoSEQ multiplex PCR; TCRdb's table is partial and in-frame only. The top ten hold 1.5% to 2.5% of the sample, which has approximately 150,000 clones, roughly 79% seen once. The sequenced sample consisted of PBMCs. Receptors were obtained from a woman aged 40-49 years in good health and CMV-seronegative.

V and J are TRBV19 and TRBJ1-1; no definite D call. The ends were cut back, 3 bases at V and 5 bases at J, with 10 bases in the middle. The CDR3 is 13 amino acids. Germline V gives CDR1 LNHDA, CDR2 SQIVND (reference sequence). CDR3 protein: CASSISIVTEAFF. In DNA form, the CDR3 reads TGTGCCAGTAGTATCTCTATTGTGACTGAAGCTTTCTTT.

The chain employs TRBV11-2 and TRBJ1-2; D unclear. This CDR3 has 17 amino acids. CDR1 and CDR2 (germline): SGHAT, FQNNGV. V lost 6 bases, J lost 4 bases, and 24 bases lay in between. CDR3 nucleotide sequence: TGTGCCAGCAGACGGGTCGGGTTGGGTCCTAGATCCTATGGCTACACCTTC. This translates into CASRRVGLGPRSYGYTF. Full variable domain (missing parts from reference TRBV11-2 and TRBJ1-2): EAGVAQSPRYKIIEKRQSVAFWCNPISGHATLYWYQQILGQGPKLLIQFQNNGVVDDSQLPKDRFSAERLKGVDSTLKIQPAKLEDSAVYLCASRRVGLGPRSYGYTFGSGTRLTVV.

The V and J genes are TRBV7-8 and TRBJ2-2; a weak D match, TRBD2 (6 bases). The CDR3 is made up of 15 amino acids. Looked up from germline, CDR1 is SGHVS and CDR2 is FQNEAQ. V gave up 1 base and J gave up 3 bases, with 9 bases separating them. CDR3 protein: CASSLVGGYTGELFF. CDR3 DNA sequence: TGTGCCAGCAGCTTAGTGGGGGGATACACCGGGGAGCTGTTTTTT.

V is TRBV27 and J is TRBJ1-1; D uncertain. Germline CDR1 MNHEY, CDR2 SMNVEV (reference sequence). The CDR3 loop spans 13 amino acids. V shed 2 bases and J shed 2 bases, with 6 bases lying between them. CDR3 loop: CASSLARNTEAFF. Here the CDR3 DNA reads TGTGCCAGCAGTTTAGCCAGAAACACTGAAGCTTTCTTT.